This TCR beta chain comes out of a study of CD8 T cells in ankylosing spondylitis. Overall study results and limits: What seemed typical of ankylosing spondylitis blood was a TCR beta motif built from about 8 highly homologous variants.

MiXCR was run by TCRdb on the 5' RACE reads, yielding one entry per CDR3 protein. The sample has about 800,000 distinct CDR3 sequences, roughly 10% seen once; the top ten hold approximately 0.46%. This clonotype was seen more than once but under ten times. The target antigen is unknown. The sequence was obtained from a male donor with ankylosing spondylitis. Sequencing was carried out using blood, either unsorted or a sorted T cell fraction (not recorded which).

This CDR3 reads CASSQGVRGEQYF. CDR3 DNA sequence: TGCGCCAGCAGCCAGGGGGTTCGAGGGGAGCAGTACTTC. The chain recombines TRBV4-1 with TRBJ2-7; D is perhaps TRBD1 or TRBD2 (5 bases each). The CDR3 extends over 13 amino acids. Per germline, CDR1 MGHRA and CDR2 YSYEKL. V lost 3 bases and J lost 7, with 13 bases in between.